This TCR beta chain was sequenced in a study of T-cell reconstitution after alpha-beta-depleted transplantation in children. Study-wide findings and caveats: Among T cells one year after transplant, newly produced cells accounted for most counts and diversity. Surviving recipient T cells and intrathymic progenitors accounted for some patients' high TCRbeta diversity at day 60. Reportedly, only several hundred clones from non-depleted graft cells drove alpha-beta T-cell counts at about two months.

About this clonotype: The target antigen is unknown.

The CDR3 totals 13 residues. Germline CDR1 is SGHRS and CDR2 is YFSETQ. V was trimmed by 4 bases and J by 7 bases, leaving 15 bases between them. Using unique molecular identifiers, the investigators prepared the TCRbeta library. One entry per CDR3 protein, called by TCRdb with MiXCR from the PCR reads. Here the sample spans 600,000 to 800,000 distinct CDR3 sequences, around 14% being singletons. This receptor was identified in a girl aged 2-15 years with congenital amegakaryocytic thrombocytopenia, due to receive a stem cell transplant. The material was PBMCs, obtained before TCRalphabeta/CD19-depleted stem cell transplant. V and J are TRBV5-1 and TRBJ2-7; D not certain. Here the CDR3 DNA reads TGCGCCAGCAGCCTGGACGTAAAGAGGGAGCAGTACTTC. Residues: CASSLDVKREQYF.